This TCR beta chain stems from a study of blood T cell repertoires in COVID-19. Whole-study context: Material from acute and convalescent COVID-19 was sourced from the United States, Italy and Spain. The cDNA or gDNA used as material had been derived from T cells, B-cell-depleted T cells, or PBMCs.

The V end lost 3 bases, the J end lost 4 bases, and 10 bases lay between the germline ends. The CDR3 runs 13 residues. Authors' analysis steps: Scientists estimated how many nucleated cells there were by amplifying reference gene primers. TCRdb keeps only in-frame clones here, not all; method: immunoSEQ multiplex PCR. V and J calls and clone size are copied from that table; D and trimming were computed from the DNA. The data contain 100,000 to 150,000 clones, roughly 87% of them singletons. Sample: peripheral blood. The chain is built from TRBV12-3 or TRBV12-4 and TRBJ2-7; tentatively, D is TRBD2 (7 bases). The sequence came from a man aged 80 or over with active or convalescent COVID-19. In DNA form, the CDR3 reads TGTGCCAGCAGTTTCGGGGGGCTGTACGAGCAGTACTTC. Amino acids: CASSFGGLYEQYF.